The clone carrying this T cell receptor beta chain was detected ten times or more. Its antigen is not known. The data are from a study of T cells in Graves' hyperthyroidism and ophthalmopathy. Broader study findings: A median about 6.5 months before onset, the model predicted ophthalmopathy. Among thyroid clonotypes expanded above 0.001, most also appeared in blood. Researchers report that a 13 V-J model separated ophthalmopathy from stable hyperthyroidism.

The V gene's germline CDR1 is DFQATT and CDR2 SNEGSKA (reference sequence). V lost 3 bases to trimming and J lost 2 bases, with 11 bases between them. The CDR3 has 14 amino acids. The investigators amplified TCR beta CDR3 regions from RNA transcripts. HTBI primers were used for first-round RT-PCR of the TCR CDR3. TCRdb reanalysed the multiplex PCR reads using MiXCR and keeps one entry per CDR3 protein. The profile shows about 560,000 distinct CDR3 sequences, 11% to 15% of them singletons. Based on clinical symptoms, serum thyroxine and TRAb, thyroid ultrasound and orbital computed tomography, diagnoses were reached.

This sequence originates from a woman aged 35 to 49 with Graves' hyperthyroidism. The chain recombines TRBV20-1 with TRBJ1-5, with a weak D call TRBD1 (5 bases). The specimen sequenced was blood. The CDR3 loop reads CSASGGWGNQPQHF. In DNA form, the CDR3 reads TGCAGTGCTAGCGGGGGGTGGGGCAATCAGCCCCAGCATTTT.